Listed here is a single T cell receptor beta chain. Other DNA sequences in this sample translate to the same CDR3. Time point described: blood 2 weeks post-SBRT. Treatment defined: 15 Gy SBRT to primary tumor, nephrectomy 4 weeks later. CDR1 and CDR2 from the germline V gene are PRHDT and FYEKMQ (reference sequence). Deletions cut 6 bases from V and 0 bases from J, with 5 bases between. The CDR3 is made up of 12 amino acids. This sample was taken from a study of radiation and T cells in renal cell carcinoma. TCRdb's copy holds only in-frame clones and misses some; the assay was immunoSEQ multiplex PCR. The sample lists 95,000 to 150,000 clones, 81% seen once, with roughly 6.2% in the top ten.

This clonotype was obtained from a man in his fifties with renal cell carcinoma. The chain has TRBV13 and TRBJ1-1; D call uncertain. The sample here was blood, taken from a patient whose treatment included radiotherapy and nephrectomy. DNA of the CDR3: TGTGCCAGCAGGACGATGAACACTGAAGCTTTCTTT. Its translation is CASRTMNTEAFF. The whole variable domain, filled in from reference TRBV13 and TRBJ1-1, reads AAGVIQSPRHLIKEKRETATLKCYPIPRHDTVYWYQQGPGQDPQFLISFYEKMQSDKGSIPDRFSAQQFSDYHSELNMSSLELGDSALYFCASRTMNTEAFFGQGTRLTVV.